Below, 26 T cell receptor beta chains from the same sample are listed, as sequenced in a study of beta chain features in type 1 diabetes. These receptors have no identified antigens. Every bit of the isolated RNA underwent reverse transcription, so sequencing read expressed TCRB transcripts. Sequencing used immunoSEQ multiplex PCR; TCRdb keeps in-frame clones, though not all of them. The sample has hundreds of thousands of clones, over 10% seen once. Study-wide points: Within each of all four CD4+ subsets, Type 1 diabetes patients had TCRB CDR3s that were moderately but significantly shorter.

Input material: naive CD4+ T cells from blood. Receptors were obtained from a young woman with type 1 diabetes.

The V and J genes are TRBV7-3 and TRBJ2-6, with TRBD2 matching over 8 bases. The J segment lost 3 bases and the V segment lost 6 bases, leaving 7 bases of the junction unmatched. The germline V gene encodes CDR1 SGHTA and CDR2 FQGTGA. This CDR3 spans 16 amino acids. The CDR3 spells CASRSSAGGGANVLTF. CDR3 nucleotide sequence: TGTGCCAGCAGATCTTCGGCGGGAGGTGGGGCCAACGTCCTGACTTTC.

This clone has just a few counts. This chain joins TRBV19 and TRBJ1-2, with 7 bases identical to TRBD1. After removal of 7 bases from V and 4 bases from J, the junction contained 12 bases not matched to a gene. Germline V gives CDR1 LNHDA, CDR2 SQIVND (reference sequence). The CDR3 runs 15 residues. CDR3 DNA sequence: TGTGCCAGTATGTTTAACTCGGACAGGACCTATGGCTACACCTTC. It yields the protein CASMFNSDRTYGYTF.

The chain recombines TRBV5-6 with TRBJ2-2; weak D call: TRBD1 (5 bases). CDR3 size: 14 residues. In germline, CDR1 is SGHDT, CDR2 YYEEEE. Trimming left V 4 bases short and J 7 bases short, with 14 bases between. The CDR3: CASSPPRAVGELFF. CDR3 coding DNA: TGTGCCAGCAGCCCTCCCAGGGCGGTCGGGGAGCTGTTTTTT.

The CDR3 nucleotides read TGTGCCATCAGTCCGACAGGGGGCACAGATACGCAGTATTTT. Protein sequence: CAISPTGGTDTQYF. The chain joins TRBV10-3 to TRBJ2-3; 8 nucleotides agree with TRBD1. V shed 5 bases, J shed 1 base, and the junction held 2 bases outside the gene matches. Looked up from germline, CDR1 is ENHRY and CDR2 is SYGVKD. CDR3 size: 14 residues.

V and J are TRBV25-1 and TRBJ1-5; D might be TRBD1 (6 bases). From germline, CDR1 is MGHDK and CDR2 SYGVNS. The CDR3 is 13 residues long. The germline V and J ends were trimmed by 5 bases and 3 bases, with 8 bases remaining between them. CDR3 residues: CASSPGDNQPQHF. CDR3 nucleotides: TGTGCCAGCAGTCCAGGGGACAATCAGCCCCAGCATTTT. Supplemented by reference TRBV25-1 and TRBJ1-5, the full variable domain reads EADIYQTPRYLVIGTGKKITLECSQTMGHDKMYWYQQDPGMELHLIHYSYGVNSTEKGDLSSESTVSRIRTEHFPLTLESARPSHTSQYLCASSPGDNQPQHFGDGTRLSIL.

This clone was observed a few times. V and J are TRBV18 and TRBJ2-7; D possibly corresponds to TRBD1 (6 bases). In germline, CDR1 is KGHSH, CDR2 LQKENI. The CDR3 totals 14 residues. Trimming took off 4 bases at V and 3 bases at J, with 13 bases between the two ends. In DNA form, the CDR3 reads TGTGCCAGCTCACTGGACAGAACAAGCTACGAGCAGTACTTC. This codes for CASSLDRTSYEQYF.

Only a few counts were recorded for this clone. The CDR3 sequence: CASTDWTGLHNEQFF. The CDR3 region has the DNA TGTGCCAGTACCGATTGGACAGGGCTCCACAATGAGCAGTTCTTC. This sequence joins TRBV19 and TRBJ2-1, with TRBD1 matching over 8 bases. The V gene end was trimmed by 7 bases and the J gene end by 5 bases; junction bases not matched to a gene: 10. Germline values: CDR1 LNHDA, CDR2 SQIVND (reference sequence). This CDR3 contains 15 residues. The variable domain in full, with the rest retrieved from reference TRBV19 and TRBJ2-1, is DGGITQSPKYLFRKEGQNVTLSCEQNLNHDAMYWYRQDPGQGLRLIYYSQIVNDFQKGDIAEGYSVSREKKESFPLTVTSAQKNPTAFYLCASTDWTGLHNEQFFGPGTRLTVL.

There are a few counts of this clone. V and J are TRBV29-1 and TRBJ2-7; 11 positions match TRBD2. The CDR3 totals 13 residues. V was clipped by 8 bases and J by 3 bases; unmatched bases: 6. From germline, CDR1 is SQVTM and CDR2 ANQGSEA. As DNA, the CDR3 is TGCAGCACTTCGCTAGCGGGGGGCTACGAGCAGTACTTC. Its translation: CSTSLAGGYEQYF.

This clone has more than one count but fewer than ten. The chain is built from TRBV5-1 and TRBJ2-5, with D possibly being TRBD1 (6 bases). The length of the CDR3 is 14 residues. The germline V gene has CDR1 SGHRS and CDR2 YFSETQ. Between the trimmed V and J ends, which lost 1 base and 1 base, there was a span of 8 bases. The CDR3 coding sequence is TGCGCCAGCAGCTTGATGGACAGCCAAGAGACCCAGTACTTC. Translating it yields CASSLMDSQETQYF.

The V and J genes are TRBV27 and TRBJ2-3; 11 positions agree with TRBD2. From germline, CDR1 is MNHEY and CDR2 SMNVEV (reference sequence). This CDR3 is 17 amino acids long. V was pared by 2 bases and J by 0 bases, with 4 bases of the junction left unmatched. The CDR3 DNA follows: TGTGCCAGCAGTTTACTACTAGCGGGGGCCAGCACAGATACGCAGTATTTT. Amino acid sequence: CASSLLLAGASTDTQYF.

The chain has TRBV12-5 and TRBJ2-7, with 12 bases lining up with TRBD1. CDR1 and CDR2 (germline): LGHNT, FRNRAP. V lost 6 bases, J lost 4 bases, and 10 bases stayed unmatched. The CDR3 covers 16 residues. DNA for the CDR3: TGTGCTAGTGGGTCGGGGGGGACAGGGGGCTGGTACGAGCAGTACTTC. Translated: CASGSGGTGGWYEQYF.

V usage is TRBV7-9 and J usage is TRBJ2-7, with 7 bases lining up with TRBD2. V gave up 1 base and J gave up 5 bases; unmatched junction bases: 8. The CDR3 length is 15 residues. Germline loops: CDR1 SEHNR, CDR2 FQNEAQ (reference sequence). DNA for the CDR3: TGTGCCAGCAGCTTAGACCGAGCGGGGATCCACGAGCAGTACTTC. This codes for CASSLDRAGIHEQYF. Full variable domain (outside the CDR3, taken from reference TRBV7-9 and TRBJ2-7): DTGVSQNPRHKITKRGQNVTFRCDPISEHNRLYWYRQTLGQGPEFLTYFQNEAQLEKSRLLSDRFSAERPKGSFSTLEIQRTEQGDSAMYLCASSLDRAGIHEQYFGPGTRLTVT.

The V and J genes are TRBV15 and TRBJ2-3; D is ambiguous. V dropped 1 base and J dropped 6 bases, with 11 bases sitting between them. Germline V gene data show CDR1 as LNHNV and CDR2 as YYDKDF (reference sequence). The CDR3 sequence is 14 residues long. The CDR3 protein is CATSRGSPEDTQYF. Written as DNA, the CDR3 is TGTGCCACCAGCAGAGGATCCCCGGAGGATACGCAGTATTTT.

This clone was recorded a few times. This chain joins TRBV7-2 and TRBJ1-1; a possible D gene is TRBD1 (6 bases). CDR3 size: 13 residues. V lost 6 bases and J lost 1, with 9 bases in between. Germline V gene data show CDR1 as SGHTA and CDR2 as FQGNSA. CDR3 region: CASRGAGNTEAFF. For the CDR3, the DNA is TGTGCCAGCAGGGGGGCTGGGAACACTGAAGCTTTCTTT.

V gene TRBV16 combines with J gene TRBJ2-2; weak D call: TRBD2 (6 bases). V was clipped by 2 bases and J by 2 bases, with 12 bases between them. From germline, CDR1 is KGHSY and CDR2 FQNENV. The CDR3 covers 16 residues. The CDR3 loop is CASSQRLAANTGELFF. Written as DNA, the CDR3 is TGTGCCAGCAGCCAACGTTTAGCGGCCAACACCGGGGAGCTGTTTTTT. Together with reference TRBV16 and TRBJ2-2, the CDR3 gives the full variable domain: GEEVAQTPKHLVRGEGQKAKLYCAPIKGHSYVFWYQQVLKNEFKFLISFQNENVFDETGMPKERFSAKCLPNSPCSLEIQATKLEDSAVYFCASSQRLAANTGELFFGEGSRLTVL.

The chain carries TRBV10-3 and TRBJ2-2; weak D call: TRBD2 (6 bases). CDR3 length: 13 amino acids. V shed 6 bases and J shed 4 bases, with 9 bases lying between them. Germline-derived CDR1 and CDR2 are ENHRY and SYGVKD. CDR3 loop: CAISGTLTGELFF. The CDR3 DNA reads as TGTGCCATCAGCGGGACTCTCACCGGGGAGCTGTTTTTT.

This clone was observed a few times. Other DNA sequences in the sample encode the same CDR3. The chain recombines TRBV5-1 with TRBJ2-3; 7 nucleotides align to TRBD1. The CDR3 extends over 14 amino acids. Per the germline V gene, CDR1 is SGHRS and CDR2 is YFSETQ. V was pared by 4 bases and J by 2 bases, with 4 bases of the junction left unmatched. The CDR3 here is CASSTGQATDTQYF. The CDR3 nucleotides are TGCGCCAGCAGCACCGGACAGGCCACAGATACGCAGTATTTT.

The rearrangement joins TRBV27 to TRBJ2-7, with 8 positions matching TRBD1. The V gene's germline CDR1 is MNHEY and CDR2 SMNVEV (reference sequence). V was clipped by 0 bases and J by 7 bases; unmatched bases: 2. The CDR3 is 13 residues long. The DNA for the CDR3 is TGTGCCAGCAGTTTATCGGACAGGGAAGAGCAGTACTTC. This gives the protein CASSLSDREEQYF.

V and J are TRBV5-4 and TRBJ2-3; TRBD1 matches 7 bases. This CDR3 comprises 15 residues. Losses at the gene ends were 3 bases for V and 2 bases for J; bases not matched to a gene: 6. Per the germline V gene, CDR1 is SGHNT and CDR2 is YYREEE (reference sequence). Written as DNA, the CDR3 is TGTGCCAGCAGCTCAGGGACAGCGTCCACAGATACGCAGTATTTT. This translates into CASSSGTASTDTQYF.

This clone has a handful of counts. The chain joins TRBV4-3 to TRBJ1-2, with D tentatively TRBD1 (6 bases). The CDR3 is 17 residues long. Germline V gives CDR1 LGHNA, CDR2 YSLEER. V lost 4 bases and J lost 4, with 22 bases in between. CDR3 in amino acids: CASSRRQEHRAGYGYTF. CDR3 bases: TGCGCCAGCAGCCGGAGGCAGGAGCACAGGGCGGGCTATGGCTACACCTTC.

This clone was counted only a few times. This sequence joins TRBV29-1 and TRBJ1-3; 10 bases align to TRBD1. V lost 5 bases, J lost 4 bases, and 11 bases stayed unmatched. The CDR3 consists of 16 residues. Germline CDR1 SQVTM, CDR2 ANQGSEA. The DNA for the CDR3 is TGCAGCGTTTCTCATGGGACAGGGGACTTCGGAAACACCATATATTTT. Translated, it gives CSVSHGTGDFGNTIYF.

Only a few counts were recorded for this clone. The chain employs TRBV14 and TRBJ1-1, with D possibly TRBD1 on 5 matching bases. The CDR3 spans 12 residues. Germline-derived CDR1 and CDR2 are SGHDN and FVKESK. The ends were cut back, 4 bases at V and 7 bases at J, with 10 bases in the middle. As DNA, the CDR3 is TGTGCCAGCAGCCCCCAGGGACTTGAAGCTTTCTTT. Translating it yields CASSPQGLEAFF.

There are a few counts of this clone. CDR3 residues: CSVSTGTSGTYEQYF. CDR3 coding DNA: TGCAGTGTGTCAACCGGGACTAGCGGAACCTACGAGCAGTACTTC. This chain connects TRBV29-1 to TRBJ2-7, with 11 nucleotides matching TRBD2. CDR1 and CDR2 (germline): SQVTM, ANQGSEA. The CDR3 spans 15 residues.

This clone has just a few counts. The chain recombines TRBV5-5 with TRBJ2-7; the D is unclear. The CDR3 is 12 residues long. Per the germline V gene, CDR1 is SGHKS and CDR2 is YYEKEE (reference sequence). The ends were cut back, 1 base at V and 5 bases at J, with 7 bases in the middle. Written as DNA, the CDR3 is TGTGCCAGCAGCTTGAATCTCGACGAGCAGTACTTC. It specifies CASSLNLDEQYF.

This clone was recorded a few times. The chain is built from TRBV15 and TRBJ2-1, with D perhaps matching TRBD1 (7 bases). The CDR3 has 12 amino acids. Per germline, CDR1 LNHNV and CDR2 YYDKDF (reference sequence). V lost 6 bases and J 9 bases, leaving 12 bases between the germline ends. CDR3 coding DNA: TGTGCCACCAGGCGGCGGGACAGTGAGCAGTTCTTC. Protein sequence: CATRRRDSEQFF. Full variable domain (outside the CDR3, taken from reference TRBV15 and TRBJ2-1): DAMVIQNPRYQVTQFGKPVTLSCSQTLNHNVMYWYQQKSSQAPKLLFHYYDKDFNNEADTPDNFQSRRPNTSFCFLDIRSPGLGDTAMYLCATRRRDSEQFFGPGTRLTVL.

This clone has more than one count but fewer than ten. This sequence joins TRBV19 and TRBJ1-5; 7 bases agree with TRBD1. The germline V gene has CDR1 LNHDA and CDR2 SQIVND (reference sequence). V was pared by 6 bases and J by 3 bases, with 11 bases of the junction left unmatched. This CDR3 region has 16 residues. The DNA for the CDR3 is TGTGCCAGTAGGTCGACAGGGCAAACCTACAATCAGCCCCAGCATTTT. Protein: CASRSTGQTYNQPQHF.